This T cell receptor (beta chain) was recorded in a study of T cell responses to AZD1222 COVID-19 vaccine. Looking at the study overall: Second-dose schedules of about 4 or about 12 weeks were combined.

Study results and limitations: Along spike, vaccine-associated CD4 TCRs were found throughout, with dominance at 160-218 and 743-854. Sampled repertoires all dated from after the peak T cell response. Just a handful of AZD1222 recipients were seropositive at baseline.

On this clone: Its antigen is still unknown.

With V trimmed by 1 base and J by 0 bases, 17 bases remained unmatched. Per germline, CDR1 SGHVS and CDR2 FNYEAQ. This CDR3 is 22 amino acids long. Profiling relied on immunoSEQ multiplex PCR, and the TCRdb table lists in-frame clones only, not all of them. This table has around 110,000 clones, just under 95% appearing once. The sequence was obtained from an adult in good health. The chain has TRBV7-6 and TRBJ2-3; TRBD2 aligns across 12 bases. The sample was peripheral blood, taken on day 0 of AZD1222 vaccination. In DNA, the CDR3 is TGTGCCAGCAGCTTAGGTCTGGCTCTAGCGGGAGGGCCGATAGCTAGCACAGATACGCAGTATTTT. Protein sequence: CASSLGLALAGGPIASTDTQYF.